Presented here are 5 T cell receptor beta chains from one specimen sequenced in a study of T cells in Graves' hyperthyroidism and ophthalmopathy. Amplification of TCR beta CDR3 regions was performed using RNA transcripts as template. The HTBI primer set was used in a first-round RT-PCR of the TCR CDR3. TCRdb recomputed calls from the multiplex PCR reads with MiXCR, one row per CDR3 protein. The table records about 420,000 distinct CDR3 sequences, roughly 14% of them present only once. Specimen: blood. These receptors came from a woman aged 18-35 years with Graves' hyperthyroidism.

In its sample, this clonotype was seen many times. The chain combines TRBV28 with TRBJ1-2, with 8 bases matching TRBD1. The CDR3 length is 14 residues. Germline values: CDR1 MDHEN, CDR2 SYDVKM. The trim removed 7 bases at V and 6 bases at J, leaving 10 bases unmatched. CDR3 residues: CASTPTGEYNGYTF. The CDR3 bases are TGTGCCAGCACCCCGACAGGGGAGTACAATGGCTACACCTTC.

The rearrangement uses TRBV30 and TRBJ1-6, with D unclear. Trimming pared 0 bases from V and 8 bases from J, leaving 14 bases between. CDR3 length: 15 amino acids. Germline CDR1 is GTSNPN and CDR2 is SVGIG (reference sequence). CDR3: CAWSVPDYLDSPLHF. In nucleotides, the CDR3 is TGTGCCTGGAGTGTACCCGACTATCTGGATTCACCCCTCCACTTT.

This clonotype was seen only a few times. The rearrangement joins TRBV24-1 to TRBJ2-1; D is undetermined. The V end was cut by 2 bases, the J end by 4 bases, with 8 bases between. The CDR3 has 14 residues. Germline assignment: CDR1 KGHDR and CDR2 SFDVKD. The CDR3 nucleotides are TGTGCCACCAGTGATTCTACGCGGTACAATGAGCAGTTCTTC. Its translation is CATSDSTRYNEQFF.

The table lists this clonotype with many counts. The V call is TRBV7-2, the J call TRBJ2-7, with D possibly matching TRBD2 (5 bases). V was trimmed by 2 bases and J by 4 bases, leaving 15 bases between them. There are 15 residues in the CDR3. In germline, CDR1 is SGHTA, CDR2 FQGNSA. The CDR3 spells CASSLTSGNLYEQYF. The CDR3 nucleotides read TGTGCCAGCAGCTTAACCTCGGGAAACTTATACGAGCAGTACTTC.

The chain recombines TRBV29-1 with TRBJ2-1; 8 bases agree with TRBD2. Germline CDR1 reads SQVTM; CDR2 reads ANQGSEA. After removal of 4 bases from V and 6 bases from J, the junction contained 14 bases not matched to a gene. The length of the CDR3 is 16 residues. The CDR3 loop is CSVGGGGRTTSNEQFF. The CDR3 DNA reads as TGCAGCGTTGGGGGCGGGGGGCGAACTACGAGCAATGAGCAGTTCTTC.